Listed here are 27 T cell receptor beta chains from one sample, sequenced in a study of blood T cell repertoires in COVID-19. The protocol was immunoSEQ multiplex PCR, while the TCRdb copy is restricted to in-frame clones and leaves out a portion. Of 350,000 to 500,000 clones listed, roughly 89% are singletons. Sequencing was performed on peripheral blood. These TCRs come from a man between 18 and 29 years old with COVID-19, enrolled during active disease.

The CDR3 loop reads CASSSQNYGYTF. The CDR3 region has the DNA TGTGCCAGCAGTTCACAGAACTATGGCTACACCTTC. The chain joins TRBV12-3 or TRBV12-4 to TRBJ1-2; D is undetermined. This CDR3 contains 12 residues. With 4 bases removed from V and 2 bases from J, the gap between germline ends came to 5 bases.

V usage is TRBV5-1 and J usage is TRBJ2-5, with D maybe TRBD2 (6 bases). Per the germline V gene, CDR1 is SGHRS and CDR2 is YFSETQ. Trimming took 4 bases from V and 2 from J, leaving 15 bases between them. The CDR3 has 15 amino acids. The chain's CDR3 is CASSRPTGEQETQYF. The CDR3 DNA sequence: TGCGCCAGCAGCCGCCCCACGGGGGAACAAGAGACCCAGTACTTC.

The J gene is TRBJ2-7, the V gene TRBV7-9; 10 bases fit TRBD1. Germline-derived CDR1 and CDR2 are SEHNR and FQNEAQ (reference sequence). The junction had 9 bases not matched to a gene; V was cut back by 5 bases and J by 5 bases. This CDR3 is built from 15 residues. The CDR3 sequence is CASSSSGTGAHEQYF. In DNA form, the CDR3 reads TGTGCCAGCAGCAGCTCCGGGACAGGGGCCCACGAGCAGTACTTC.

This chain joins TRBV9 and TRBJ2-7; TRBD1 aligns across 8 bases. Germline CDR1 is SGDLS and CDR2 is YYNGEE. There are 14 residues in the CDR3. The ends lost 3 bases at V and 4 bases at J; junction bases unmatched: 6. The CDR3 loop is CASSEDRAGYEQYF. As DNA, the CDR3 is TGTGCCAGCAGCGAGGACAGGGCGGGGTACGAGCAGTACTTC.

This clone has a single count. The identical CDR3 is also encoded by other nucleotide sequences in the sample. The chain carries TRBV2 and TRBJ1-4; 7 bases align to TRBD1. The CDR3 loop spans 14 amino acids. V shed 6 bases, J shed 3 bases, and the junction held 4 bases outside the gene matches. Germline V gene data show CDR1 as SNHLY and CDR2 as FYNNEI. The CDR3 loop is CASRAGTANEKLFF. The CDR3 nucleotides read TGTGCCAGCAGAGCCGGGACAGCTAATGAAAAACTGTTTTTT.

The CDR3 loop is CASRGGGEQFF. CDR3 DNA: TGTGCCAGTCGTGGCGGTGGTGAGCAGTTCTTC. The V call is TRBV2, the J call TRBJ2-1, with D unresolved. V gave up 9 bases and J gave up 9 bases, with 12 bases separating them. The CDR3 loop spans 11 amino acids. The germline CDR1 and CDR2 sequences are SNHLY and FYNNEI. Full variable domain (rest looked up from reference TRBV2 and TRBJ2-1): EPEVTQTPSHQVTQMGQEVILRCVPISNHLYFYWYRQILGQKVEFLVSFYNNEISEKSEIFDDQFSVERPDGSNFTLKIRSTKLEDSAMYFCASRGGGEQFFGPGTRLTVL.

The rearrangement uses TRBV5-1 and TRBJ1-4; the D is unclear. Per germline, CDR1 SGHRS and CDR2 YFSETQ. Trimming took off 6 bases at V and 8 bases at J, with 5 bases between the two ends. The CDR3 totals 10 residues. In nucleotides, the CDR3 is TGCGCCAGCATACGGGAAAAACTGTTTTTT. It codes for CASIREKLFF.

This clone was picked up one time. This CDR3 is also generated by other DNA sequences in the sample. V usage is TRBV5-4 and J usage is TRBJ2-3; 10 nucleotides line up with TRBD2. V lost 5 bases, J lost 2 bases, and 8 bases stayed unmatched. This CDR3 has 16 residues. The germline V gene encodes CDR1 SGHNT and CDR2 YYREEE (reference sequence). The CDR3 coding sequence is TGTGCCAGCAGTTCAAGGACTAGCGGCATCACAGATACGCAGTATTTT. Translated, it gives CASSSRTSGITDTQYF.

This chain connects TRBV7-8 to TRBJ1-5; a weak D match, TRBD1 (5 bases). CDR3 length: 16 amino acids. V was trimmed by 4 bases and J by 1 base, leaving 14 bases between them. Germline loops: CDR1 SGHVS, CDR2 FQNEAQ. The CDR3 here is CASSSRGTVSNQPQHF. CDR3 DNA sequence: TGTGCCAGCAGCTCCCGGGGGACGGTAAGCAATCAGCCCCAGCATTTT.

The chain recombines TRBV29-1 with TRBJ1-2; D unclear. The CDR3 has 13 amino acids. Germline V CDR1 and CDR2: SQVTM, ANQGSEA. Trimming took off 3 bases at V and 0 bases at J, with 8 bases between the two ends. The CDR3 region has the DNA TGCAGCGTTGAGGCCGGAGCTAACTATGGCTACACCTTC. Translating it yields CSVEAGANYGYTF.

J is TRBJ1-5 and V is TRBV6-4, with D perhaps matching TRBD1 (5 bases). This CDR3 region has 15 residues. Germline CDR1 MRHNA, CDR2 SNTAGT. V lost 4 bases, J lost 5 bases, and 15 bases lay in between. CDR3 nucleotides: TGTGCCAGCAGTGCCCGACAGTCGATCCATCAGCCCCAGCATTTT. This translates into CASSARQSIHQPQHF.

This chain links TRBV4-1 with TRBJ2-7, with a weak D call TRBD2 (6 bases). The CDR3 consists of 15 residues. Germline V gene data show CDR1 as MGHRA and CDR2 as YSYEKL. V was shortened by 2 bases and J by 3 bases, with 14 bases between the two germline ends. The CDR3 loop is CASSQTGGRGYEQYF. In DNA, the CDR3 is TGCGCCAGCAGCCAAACCGGGGGACGGGGCTACGAGCAGTACTTC.

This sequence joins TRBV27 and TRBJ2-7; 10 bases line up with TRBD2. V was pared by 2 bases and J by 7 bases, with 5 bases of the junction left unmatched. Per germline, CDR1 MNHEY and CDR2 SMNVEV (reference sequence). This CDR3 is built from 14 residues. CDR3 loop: CASSLIAGGGEQYF. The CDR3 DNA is TGTGCCAGCAGTTTAATAGCGGGAGGTGGGGAGCAGTACTTC.

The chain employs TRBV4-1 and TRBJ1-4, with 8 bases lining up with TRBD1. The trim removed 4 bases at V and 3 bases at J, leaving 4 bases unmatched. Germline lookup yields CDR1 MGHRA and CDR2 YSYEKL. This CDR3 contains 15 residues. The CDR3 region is CASSRPQGANEKLFF. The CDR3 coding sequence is TGCGCCAGCAGCCGGCCACAGGGGGCTAATGAAAAACTGTTTTTT.

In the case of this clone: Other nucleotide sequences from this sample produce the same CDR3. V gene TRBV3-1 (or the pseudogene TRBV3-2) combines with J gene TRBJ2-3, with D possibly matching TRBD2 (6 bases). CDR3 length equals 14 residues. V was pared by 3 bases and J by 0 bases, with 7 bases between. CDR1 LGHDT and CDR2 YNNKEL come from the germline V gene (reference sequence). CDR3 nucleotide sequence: TGTGCCAGCAGCCAGACTAGTAGCACAGATACGCAGTATTTT. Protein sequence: CASSQTSSTDTQYF.

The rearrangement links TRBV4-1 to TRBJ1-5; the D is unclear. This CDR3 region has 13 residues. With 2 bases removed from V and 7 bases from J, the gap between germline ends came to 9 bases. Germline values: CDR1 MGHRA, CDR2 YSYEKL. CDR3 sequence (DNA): TGCGCCAGCAGCCAACGAGGCGGGCAGCCCCAGCATTTT. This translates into CASSQRGGQPQHF.

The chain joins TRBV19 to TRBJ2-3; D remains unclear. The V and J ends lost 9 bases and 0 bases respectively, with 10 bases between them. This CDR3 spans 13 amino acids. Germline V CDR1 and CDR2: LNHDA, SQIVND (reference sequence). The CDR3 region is CASAQQSTDTQYF. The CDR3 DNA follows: TGTGCCAGCGCACAGCAGAGCACAGATACGCAGTATTTT.

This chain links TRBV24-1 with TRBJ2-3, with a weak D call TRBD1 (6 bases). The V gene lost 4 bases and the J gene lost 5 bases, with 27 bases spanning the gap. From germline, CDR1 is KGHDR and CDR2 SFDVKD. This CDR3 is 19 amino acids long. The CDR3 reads CATSDRDRFGHGLEDTQYF. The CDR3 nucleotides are TGTGCCACCAGTGACCGCGACAGGTTTGGCCACGGATTGGAAGATACGCAGTATTTT.

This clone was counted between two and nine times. The CDR3 DNA sequence: TGTGCCAGCAGCGGGACACTATCCTCCTACGAGCAGTACTTC. It codes for CASSGTLSSYEQYF. The chain combines TRBV5-4 with TRBJ2-7; maybe TRBD1 (6 bases). The germline CDR1 and CDR2 sequences are SGHNT and YYREEE (reference sequence). The CDR3 has 14 residues. Deletions cut 4 bases from V and 0 bases from J, with 11 bases between. The complete variable domain, with remaining parts taken from reference TRBV5-4 and TRBJ2-7, reads ETGVTQSPTHLIKTRGQQVTLRCSSQSGHNTVSWYQQALGQGPQFIFQYYREEENGRGNFPPRFSGLQFPNYSSELNVNALELDDSALYLCASSGTLSSYEQYFGPGTRLTVT.

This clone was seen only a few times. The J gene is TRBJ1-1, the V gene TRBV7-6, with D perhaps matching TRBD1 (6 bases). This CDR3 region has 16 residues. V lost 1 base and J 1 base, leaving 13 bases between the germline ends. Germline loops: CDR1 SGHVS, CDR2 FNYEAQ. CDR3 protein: CASSLVSPRGNTEAFF. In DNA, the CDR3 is TGTGCCAGCAGCTTAGTTTCCCCCAGGGGGAACACTGAAGCTTTCTTT.

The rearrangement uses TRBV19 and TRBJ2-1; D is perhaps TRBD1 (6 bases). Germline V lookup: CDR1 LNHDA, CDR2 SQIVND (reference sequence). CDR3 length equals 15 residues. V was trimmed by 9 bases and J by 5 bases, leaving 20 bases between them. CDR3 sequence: CASQFGTLPNNEQFF. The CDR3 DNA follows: TGTGCCAGCCAGTTTGGGACACTCCCAAACAATGAGCAGTTCTTC.

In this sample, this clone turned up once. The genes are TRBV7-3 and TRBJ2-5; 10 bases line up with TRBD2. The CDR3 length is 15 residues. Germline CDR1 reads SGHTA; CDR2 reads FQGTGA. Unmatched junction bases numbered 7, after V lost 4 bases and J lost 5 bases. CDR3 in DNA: TGTGCCAGCAGCTCGACTAGCGGGTTGGGTGAGACCCAGTACTTC. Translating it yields CASSSTSGLGETQYF. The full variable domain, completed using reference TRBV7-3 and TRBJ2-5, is GAGVSQTPSNKVTEKGKYVELRCDPISGHTALYWYRQSLGQGPEFLIYFQGTGAADDSGLPNDRFFAVRPEGSVSTLKIQRTERGDSAVYLCASSSTSGLGETQYFGPGTRLLVL.

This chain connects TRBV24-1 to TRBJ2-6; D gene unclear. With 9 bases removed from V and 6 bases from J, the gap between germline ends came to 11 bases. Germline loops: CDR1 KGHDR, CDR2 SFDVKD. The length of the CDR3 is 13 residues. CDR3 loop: CATAEHEANVLTF. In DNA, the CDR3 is TGTGCCACCGCTGAGCATGAGGCCAACGTCCTGACTTTC.

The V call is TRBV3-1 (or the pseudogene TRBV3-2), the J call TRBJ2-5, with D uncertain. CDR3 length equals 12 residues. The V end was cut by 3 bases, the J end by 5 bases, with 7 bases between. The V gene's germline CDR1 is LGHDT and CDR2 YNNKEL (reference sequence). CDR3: CASSQAHETQYF. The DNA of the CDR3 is TGTGCCAGCAGCCAGGCTCACGAGACCCAGTACTTC.

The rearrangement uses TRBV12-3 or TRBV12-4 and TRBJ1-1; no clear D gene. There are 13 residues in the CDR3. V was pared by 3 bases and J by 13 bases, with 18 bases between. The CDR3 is CASSFRRLTRYFF. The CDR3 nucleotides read TGTGCCAGCAGTTTTAGGAGACTGACGAGGTATTTCTTT.

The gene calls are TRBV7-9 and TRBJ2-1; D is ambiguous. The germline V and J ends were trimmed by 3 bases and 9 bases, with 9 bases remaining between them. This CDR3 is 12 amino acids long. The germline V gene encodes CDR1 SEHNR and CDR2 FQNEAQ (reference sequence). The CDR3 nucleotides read TGTGCCAGCAGCTTCCCCAGAGGTGAGCAGTTCTTC. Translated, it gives CASSFPRGEQFF.

The CDR3 is CASSQFPGGGYEQYF. The CDR3, as DNA: TGTGCCAGCAGCCAATTCCCGGGAGGGGGCTACGAGCAGTACTTC. V and J are TRBV3-1 (or the pseudogene TRBV3-2) and TRBJ2-7; 8 nucleotides line up with TRBD2. CDR1 and CDR2 from the germline V gene are LGHDT and YNNKEL (reference sequence). J was trimmed by 3 bases and V by 2 bases; bases with no gene match: 6. This CDR3 contains 15 residues.